This is a list of T cell receptor beta chains from one sample in a study of chemoradiotherapy in HPV16-positive cancers. The data were produced by immunoSEQ multiplex PCR, yet TCRdb's version contains in-frame clones alone and is incomplete. The table includes approximately 4,600 clones, around 88% detected once. The sample was tumor tissue, taken from a patient who underwent chemoradiotherapy. All receptors derive from a human donor with HPV-associated anogenital cancer. Both conserved end residues are part of each CDR3. A D gene is named only where the DNA matches it firmly. Part of the rows lack a size; the others show once, few, many or a class for expanded clones.

d_call: TRBD2; clone_size: NA; v_call: TRBV28; j_call: TRBJ2-1; cdr3_aa: CASSSTLAGEPLGNEQFF; cdr3_nt: TGTGCCAGCAGTTCCACGTTAGCGGGAGAACCGTTAGGCAATGAGCAGTTCTTC
d_call: NA; clone_size: NA; v_call: TRBV6-1; j_call: TRBJ1-5; cdr3_aa: CASKLDSNQPQHF; cdr3_nt: TGTGCCAGCAAGCTCGATAGCAATCAGCCCCAGCATTTT
d_call: NA; clone_size: large; v_call: TRBV6-5; j_call: TRBJ2-7; cdr3_aa: CASSPLGRANEQYF; cdr3_nt: TGTGCCAGCAGCCCTTTGGGCAGGGCCAACGAGCAGTACTTC
d_call: NA; clone_size: once; v_call: TRBV5-1; j_call: TRBJ2-3; cdr3_aa: CASSLRSGDTQYF; cdr3_nt: TGCGCCAGCAGCTTGAGATCCGGAGATACGCAGTATTTT
d_call: NA; clone_size: NA; v_call: TRBV5-8; j_call: TRBJ2-5; cdr3_aa: CASSLGITRVPETQYF; cdr3_nt: TGTGCCAGCAGCTTGGGGATCACCCGGGTTCCGGAGACCCAGTACTTC
d_call: TRBD1; clone_size: few; v_call: TRBV5-6; j_call: TRBJ1-5; cdr3_aa: CASSFGQGDQPQHF; cdr3_nt: TGTGCCAGCAGCTTCGGACAGGGCGATCAGCCCCAGCATTTT
d_call: TRBD1; clone_size: NA; v_call: TRBV7-2; j_call: TRBJ2-5; cdr3_aa: CASSLTGQGVPGETQYF; cdr3_nt: TGTGCCAGCAGCCTAACGGGACAGGGGGTCCCCGGGGAGACCCAGTACTTC
d_call: NA; clone_size: NA; v_call: TRBV7-6; j_call: TRBJ2-7; cdr3_aa: CASSSGPFSYEQYF; cdr3_nt: TGTGCCAGCAGCTCAGGACCGTTCTCCTACGAGCAGTACTTC
d_call: NA; clone_size: NA; v_call: TRBV7-9; j_call: TRBJ2-3; cdr3_aa: CASSFPESGSTDTQYF; cdr3_nt: TGTGCCAGCAGCTTCCCCGAAAGCGGGAGCACAGATACGCAGTATTTT
d_call: TRBD2; clone_size: NA; v_call: TRBV7-3; j_call: TRBJ2-1; cdr3_aa: CASSTSPAGPFNEQFF; cdr3_nt: TGTGCCAGCAGCACCTCCCCAGCGGGACCATTCAATGAGCAGTTCTTC
d_call: NA; clone_size: NA; v_call: TRBV27; j_call: TRBJ2-1; cdr3_aa: CASSLSVEEQFF; cdr3_nt: TGTGCCAGCAGTTTATCCGTGGAGGAGCAGTTCTTC
d_call: NA; clone_size: few; v_call: TRBV29-1; j_call: TRBJ2-7; cdr3_aa: CSARDTVREQYF; cdr3_nt: TGCAGCGCCCGTGATACGGTCCGCGAGCAGTACTTC
d_call: TRBD2; clone_size: once; v_call: TRBV11-2; j_call: TRBJ2-1; cdr3_aa: CASSPGRTSGGVNEQFF; cdr3_nt: TGTGCCAGCAGCCCAGGCCGGACTAGCGGGGGGGTCAATGAGCAGTTCTTC
d_call: TRBD1; clone_size: NA; v_call: TRBV7-2; j_call: TRBJ2-3; cdr3_aa: CASSPDRDRVDTQYF; cdr3_nt: TGTGCCAGCAGCCCCGACAGGGACAGGGTAGATACGCAGTATTTT
d_call: NA; clone_size: NA; v_call: TRBV11-2; j_call: TRBJ2-7; cdr3_aa: CASSLVGRVQYF; cdr3_nt: TGTGCCAGCAGCTTAGTAGGCCGGGTGCAGTACTTC
d_call: NA; clone_size: NA; v_call: TRBV19; j_call: TRBJ1-1; cdr3_aa: CASSLTAGAGNTEAFF; cdr3_nt: TGTGCCAGTAGCCTCACGGCCGGGGCGGGGAACACTGAAGCTTTCTTT
d_call: NA; clone_size: few; v_call: TRBV11-1; j_call: TRBJ1-3; cdr3_aa: CASSHNGPGNTIYF; cdr3_nt: TGTGCCAGCAGCCACAACGGCCCTGGAAACACCATATATTTT
d_call: NA; clone_size: few; v_call: TRBV2; j_call: TRBJ1-2; cdr3_aa: CASSEALQIYTF; cdr3_nt: TGTGCCAGCAGTGAAGCGCTCCAGATCTACACCTTC
d_call: NA; clone_size: NA; v_call: TRBV28; j_call: TRBJ1-1; cdr3_aa: CASSLLNTEAFF; cdr3_nt: TGTGCCAGCAGTTTACTGAACACTGAAGCTTTCTTT
d_call: TRBD1; clone_size: NA; v_call: TRBV7-6; j_call: TRBJ1-1; cdr3_aa: CASSDRGLDTEAFF; cdr3_nt: TGTGCCAGCAGTGACAGGGGGCTGGACACTGAAGCTTTCTTT
d_call: TRBD2; clone_size: NA; v_call: TRBV11-2; j_call: TRBJ2-1; cdr3_aa: CASSFSGIKDNEQFF; cdr3_nt: TGTGCCAGCAGCTTTAGCGGGATCAAGGACAATGAGCAGTTCTTC
d_call: NA; clone_size: once; v_call: TRBV14; j_call: TRBJ2-1; cdr3_aa: CASSPTGGPRKNEQFF; cdr3_nt: TGTGCCAGCAGCCCCACTGGGGGGCCGAGAAAGAATGAGCAGTTCTTC
d_call: NA; clone_size: NA; v_call: TRBV4-1; j_call: TRBJ2-7; cdr3_aa: CASRQAGSDEQYF; cdr3_nt: TGCGCCAGCCGCCAGGCAGGCTCGGACGAGCAGTACTTC
d_call: TRBD1; clone_size: NA; v_call: TRBV18; j_call: TRBJ1-1; cdr3_aa: CASSRGQGGNTEAFF; cdr3_nt: TGTGCCAGCTCAAGAGGACAGGGAGGGAACACTGAAGCTTTCTTT
d_call: NA; clone_size: NA; v_call: TRBV5-1; j_call: TRBJ1-5; cdr3_aa: CASSLESGSLRIQHF; cdr3_nt: TGCGCCAGCAGCTTGGAGAGTGGAAGTTTGAGAATTCAGCATTTT